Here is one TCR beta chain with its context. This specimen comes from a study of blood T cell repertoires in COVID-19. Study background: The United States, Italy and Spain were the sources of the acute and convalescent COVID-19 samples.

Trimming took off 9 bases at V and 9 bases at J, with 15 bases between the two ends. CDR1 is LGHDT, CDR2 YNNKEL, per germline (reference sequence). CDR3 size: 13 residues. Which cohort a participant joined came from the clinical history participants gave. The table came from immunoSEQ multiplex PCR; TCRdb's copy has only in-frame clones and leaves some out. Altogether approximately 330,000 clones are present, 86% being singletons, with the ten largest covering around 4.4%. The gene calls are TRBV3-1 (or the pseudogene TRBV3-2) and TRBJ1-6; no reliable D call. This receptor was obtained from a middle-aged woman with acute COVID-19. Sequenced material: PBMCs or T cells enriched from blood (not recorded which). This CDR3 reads CASSTIEGSPLHF. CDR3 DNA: TGTGCCAGTTCGACCATTGAGGGTTCACCCCTCCACTTT.